One sample yielded the 30 T cell receptor beta chains listed below, sequenced in a study of response to subunit inactivated influenza vaccine. Each CDR3 protein is one row after TCRdb ran MiXCR on the RT-PCR reads. The sample contains hundreds of thousands of distinct CDR3 sequences, 12% to 15% of which appear only once. The starting material was PBMCs from blood, obtained 14 days before vaccination. These TCRs come from a man aged 45 to 65 who received an inactivated influenza vaccine.

J is TRBJ2-7 and V is TRBV6-2 or TRBV6-3, with D hard to call. Between the trimmed V and J ends, which lost 6 bases and 3 bases, there was a span of 18 bases. CDR3 length: 15 residues. CDR1 is MNHEY, CDR2 SVGEGT, per germline. CDR3 coding DNA: TGTGCCAGCAGCTCTAGTCGGCTGGGCCTCTACGAGCAGTACTTC. It codes for CASSSSRLGLYEQYF.

This clonotype has just a few counts. J is TRBJ2-1 and V is TRBV15, with 12 bases lining up with TRBD2. The CDR3 has 14 residues. Germline V gene sequence: CDR1 LNHNV, CDR2 YYDKDF (reference sequence). With V trimmed by 2 bases and J by 9 bases, 2 bases remained unmatched. The CDR3: CATSRSGLAGEQFF. The CDR3 nucleotides read TGTGCCACCAGCAGATCGGGACTAGCGGGTGAGCAGTTCTTC.

This chain joins TRBV2 and TRBJ2-7, with no clear D. V gave up 4 bases and J gave up 5 bases, with 6 bases separating them. This CDR3 comprises 11 residues. Germline CDR1 and CDR2: SNHLY and FYNNEI. CDR3 residues: CASSVLDEQYF. For the CDR3, the DNA is TGTGCCAGCAGTGTCCTGGACGAGCAGTACTTC.

The V call is TRBV5-1, the J call TRBJ2-3; D not resolved. Deletions cut 2 bases from V and 3 bases from J, with 16 bases between. The germline V gene encodes CDR1 SGHRS and CDR2 YFSETQ. This CDR3 has 16 amino acids. The CDR3 nucleotides read TGCGCCAGCAGCTTTACACGTACCGGTGCTACAGATACGCAGTATTTT. This gives the protein CASSFTRTGATDTQYF.

This clonotype was seen a handful of times. V gene TRBV7-3 combines with J gene TRBJ2-1, with D unresolved. The germline V gene encodes CDR1 SGHTA and CDR2 FQGTGA. The CDR3 sequence is 13 residues long. Deletions cut 4 bases from V and 12 bases from J, with 16 bases between. The CDR3 DNA sequence: TGTGCCAGCAGCTCCCGGACCTTTGCAGCGCAGTTCTTC. Protein product: CASSSRTFAAQFF. The full variable domain, rest sourced from reference TRBV7-3 and TRBJ2-1, is GAGVSQTPSNKVTEKGKYVELRCDPISGHTALYWYRQSLGQGPEFLIYFQGTGAADDSGLPNDRFFAVRPEGSVSTLKIQRTERGDSAVYLCASSSRTFAAQFFGPGTRLTVL.

The chain uses TRBV20-1 and TRBJ2-5, with 12 bases lining up with TRBD1. J gave up 5 bases and V 6 bases, and 7 bases lay outside the gene matches. This CDR3 contains 14 residues. CDR1 and CDR2 from the germline V gene are DFQATT and SNEGSKA (reference sequence). The chain's CDR3 is CSAGGQGAFETQYF. CDR3 DNA sequence: TGCAGTGCGGGGGGACAGGGGGCTTTTGAGACCCAGTACTTC.

The chain couples TRBV20-1 to TRBJ2-7, with 8 bases identical to TRBD1. The V gene's germline CDR1 is DFQATT and CDR2 SNEGSKA (reference sequence). The CDR3 consists of 15 residues. The V segment lost 5 bases and the J segment 2 bases; nucleotides outside the gene matches: 11. This CDR3 is CSAGDRTRPAYEQYF. The CDR3 DNA is TGCAGTGCTGGGGACAGGACCCGTCCCGCCTACGAGCAGTACTTC.

The chain combines TRBV15 with TRBJ1-6; D ambiguous. This CDR3 comprises 14 residues. The germline V gene encodes CDR1 LNHNV and CDR2 YYDKDF (reference sequence). V lost 4 bases to trimming and J lost 4 bases, with 8 bases between them. CDR3 sequence reads: CATSTAEYNSPLHF. The CDR3 DNA is TGTGCCACCAGCACCGCAGAGTATAATTCACCCCTCCACTTT.

This clonotype has a count of ten or more. This chain links TRBV10-3 with TRBJ1-4, with TRBD1 identical over 9 bases. There are 16 residues in the CDR3. Germline V gene data show CDR1 as ENHRY and CDR2 as SYGVKD. The junction had 8 bases not matched to a gene; V was cut back by 2 bases and J by 7 bases. In DNA form, the CDR3 reads TGTGCCATCAGTGAGCCTGGCGGGACAGGGAGTGAAAAACTGTTTTTT. Translated, it gives CAISEPGGTGSEKLFF.

The table lists this clonotype with many counts. This chain uses TRBV4-1 with TRBJ1-5; D might be TRBD1 (5 bases). Germline values: CDR1 MGHRA, CDR2 YSYEKL. Trimming removed 2 bases at V and 3 bases at J, with 14 bases between. The CDR3 consists of 16 residues. The CDR3 region has the DNA TGCGCCAGCAGCCAAACGCGACAGCTCCCCAATCAGCCCCAGCATTTT. Encoded protein: CASSQTRQLPNQPQHF.

This clonotype was counted only a few times. The genes are TRBV27 and TRBJ1-1; 7 nucleotides match TRBD1. With V trimmed by 5 bases and J by 4 bases, 13 bases remained unmatched. The CDR3 sequence is 16 residues long. Germline CDR1 and CDR2: MNHEY and SMNVEV (reference sequence). The CDR3 protein is CASSTNRQGRGTEAFF. DNA for the CDR3: TGTGCCAGCAGTACAAACCGACAGGGTCGGGGCACTGAAGCTTTCTTT.

This clonotype was counted ten times or more. V usage is TRBV7-2 and J usage is TRBJ2-7, with 8 nucleotides matching TRBD2. CDR1 is SGHTA and CDR2 is FQGNSA in the germline V gene. The CDR3 has 15 amino acids. V lost 5 bases to trimming and J lost 0 bases; unmatched junction nucleotides: 6. CDR3 protein: CASSQTGGSSYEQYF. CDR3 in DNA: TGTGCCAGCAGCCAGACGGGAGGGAGCTCCTACGAGCAGTACTTC.

This clonotype was counted a few times. The V and J genes are TRBV12-3 or TRBV12-4 and TRBJ2-3; 7 bases are shared with TRBD2. J gave up 0 bases and V 2 bases, and 8 bases lay outside the gene matches. The CDR3 is made up of 17 amino acids. DNA of the CDR3: TGTGCCAGCAGTTTACCTGAGGCGGGGGTGAGCACAGATACGCAGTATTTT. Translating gives CASSLPEAGVSTDTQYF.

The chain couples TRBV7-2 to TRBJ2-5; D uncertain. Per germline, CDR1 SGHTA and CDR2 FQGNSA. V gave up 2 bases and J gave up 1 base, with 8 bases separating them. This CDR3 has 14 residues. The CDR3 nucleotides are TGTGCCAGCAGCTTATATCCGGTCCAAGAGACCCAGTACTTC. Protein product: CASSLYPVQETQYF.

This clonotype showed up many times. The V and J genes are TRBV29-1 and TRBJ2-1, with D hard to call. The germline V gene has CDR1 SQVTM and CDR2 ANQGSEA. The CDR3 length is 11 residues. The V gene lost 7 bases and the J gene lost 9 bases, with 13 bases spanning the gap. The chain's CDR3 is CSAYEWGEQFF. The CDR3, as DNA: TGCAGCGCCTATGAGTGGGGTGAGCAGTTCTTC.

The chain recombines TRBV5-1 with TRBJ2-6; a possible D gene is TRBD1 (5 bases). This CDR3 is 15 amino acids long. Per germline, CDR1 SGHRS and CDR2 YFSETQ. The V end lost 4 bases, the J end lost 0 bases, and 8 bases lay between the germline ends. CDR3 in DNA: TGCGCCAGCAGCGCGACAGTCTCTGGGGCCAACGTCCTGACTTTC. Protein: CASSATVSGANVLTF.

This clonotype was found many times. The rearrangement joins TRBV12-3 or TRBV12-4 to TRBJ1-1; TRBD1 is a possible D gene (6 bases). V lost 4 bases, J lost 3 bases, and 15 bases lay in between. The CDR3 runs 15 residues. The CDR3 loop reads CASSSLQGTDTEAFF. The CDR3, as DNA: TGTGCCAGCAGTTCACTACAGGGAACGGACACTGAAGCTTTCTTT.

A few counts support this clonotype. This rearrangement joins TRBV28 to TRBJ1-4; TRBD1 agrees at 10 bases. Trimming at V came to 5 bases and at J to 8 bases, leaving 17 bases not matched to a gene. This CDR3 has 18 residues. CDR1 MDHEN and CDR2 SYDVKM come from the germline V gene. CDR3 in amino acids: CASSTPGMGQGTKEKLFF. CDR3 nucleotide sequence: TGTGCCAGCAGTACACCGGGGATGGGACAGGGGACAAAGGAAAAACTGTTTTTT.

This clonotype appeared a few times. The J gene is TRBJ2-1, the V gene TRBV6-2 or TRBV6-3; no definite D call. V was trimmed by 6 bases and J by 13 bases, leaving 25 bases between them. The CDR3 contains 15 residues. Germline CDR1 MNHEY, CDR2 SVGEGT. For the CDR3, the DNA is TGTGCCAGCAGAAACGACCGGGTCCTTACATACCCCCAGTTCTTC. Residues: CASRNDRVLTYPQFF.

This clonotype was seen a handful of times. Written as DNA, the CDR3 is TGTGCCAGCAGTTTATTAGTTGGATCCGGGGCGAGTTCCTACGAGCAGTACTTC. The encoded protein is CASSLLVGSGASSYEQYF. This chain uses TRBV27 with TRBJ2-7, with D perhaps being TRBD1 or TRBD2 (5 bases each). Per germline, CDR1 MNHEY and CDR2 SMNVEV (reference sequence). The CDR3 length is 18 residues. V shed 1 base and J shed 1 base, with 20 bases lying between them.

This clonotype has only a few counts. J is TRBJ1-5 and V is TRBV7-2, with 8 bases aligning to TRBD1. Germline-derived CDR1 and CDR2 are SGHTA and FQGNSA. The V and J ends lost 4 bases and 7 bases, in that order; junction bases with no gene match: 6. The CDR3 spans 14 residues. The CDR3 sequence is CASSSLDRGQPQHF. CDR3 DNA sequence: TGTGCCAGCAGCTCCCTAGACAGGGGCCAGCCCCAGCATTTT.

In this sample, this clonotype turned up a few times. The chain joins TRBV5-1 to TRBJ2-3; 8 bases match TRBD1. Per germline, CDR1 SGHRS and CDR2 YFSETQ. Trimming removed 3 bases from V and 5 bases from J; junction bases left unmatched: 2. The CDR3 is 13 residues long. The CDR3 region has the DNA TGCGCCAGCAGCTCGACAGGGGTAGATACGCAGTATTTT. Translated, it gives CASSSTGVDTQYF.

In this sample, this clonotype turned up many times. The chain recombines TRBV4-3 with TRBJ2-5, with D perhaps TRBD1 (6 bases). CDR1 and CDR2 (germline): LGHNA, YSLEER. The CDR3 runs 13 residues. V gave up 0 bases and J gave up 7 bases, with 9 bases separating them. This CDR3 reads CASSQEARGTQYF. The CDR3 nucleotides read TGCGCCAGCAGCCAAGAGGCCAGGGGGACCCAGTACTTC.

This clonotype was picked up many times. V usage is TRBV18 and J usage is TRBJ2-5; possible D gene TRBD2, 5 bases. Germline lookup yields CDR1 KGHSH and CDR2 LQKENI. V gave up 3 bases and J gave up 3 bases, with 8 bases separating them. This CDR3 has 13 amino acids. CDR3 sequence reads: CASSPRGEETQYF. DNA of the CDR3: TGTGCCAGCTCACCTCGGGGTGAAGAGACCCAGTACTTC.

The gene calls are TRBV10-3 and TRBJ2-3; possible D gene TRBD2, 7 bases. Germline V gives CDR1 ENHRY, CDR2 SYGVKD. V lost 5 bases, J lost 3 bases, and 12 bases lay in between. This CDR3 has 14 amino acids. CDR3 sequence: CAISPGGGTDTQYF. CDR3 nucleotides: TGTGCCATCAGTCCGGGGGGCGGAACAGATACGCAGTATTTT.

For the CDR3, the DNA is TGTGCCAGCAGTCGGGGGGCAGGAGGGAATCAGCCCCAGCATTTT. Its protein product is CASSRGAGGNQPQHF. The rearrangement uses TRBV12-3 or TRBV12-4 and TRBJ1-5; tentatively, D is TRBD1 (6 bases). V lost 5 bases and J lost 4, with 15 bases in between. CDR3 size: 15 residues.

The table lists this clonotype with a few counts. This chain links TRBV7-2 with TRBJ2-7; TRBD1 agrees at 9 bases. The CDR3 totals 15 residues. The germline gives CDR1 SGHTA, CDR2 FQGNSA. Losses at the gene ends were 4 bases for V and 2 bases for J; bases not matched to a gene: 6. CDR3 region: CASSSTGGLAYEQYF. In DNA form, the CDR3 reads TGTGCCAGCAGCTCGACAGGGGGACTGGCCTACGAGCAGTACTTC.

V gene TRBV7-2 combines with J gene TRBJ2-3; D gene unclear. V lost 6 bases to trimming and J lost 2 bases, with 9 bases between them. Looked up from germline, CDR1 is SGHTA and CDR2 is FQGNSA. This CDR3 comprises 13 residues. The CDR3 DNA reads as TGTGCCAGCAGTCCGCAATCCACAGATACGCAGTATTTT. Its protein product is CASSPQSTDTQYF.

This clonotype has only a few counts. V gene TRBV7-9 combines with J gene TRBJ1-1; 7 nucleotides line up with TRBD1. V shed 6 bases and J 1 base; nucleotides not matched to a gene: 14. There are 17 residues in the CDR3. CDR1 and CDR2 (germline): SEHNR, FQNEAQ (reference sequence). The chain's CDR3 is CASSSTLPGQQNTEAFF. CDR3 nucleotide sequence: TGTGCCAGCAGTTCGACACTTCCGGGACAGCAGAACACTGAAGCTTTCTTT.

This clonotype was seen more than once but under ten times. The V gene is TRBV28, the J gene TRBJ2-3, with TRBD1 matching 9 bases. V lost 6 bases to trimming and J lost 3 bases; unmatched junction nucleotides: 22. The CDR3 length is 20 residues. Germline V CDR1 and CDR2: MDHEN, SYDVKM. The CDR3 nucleotides are TGTGCCAGCAGATCGCTATTAGGACAGGGGATTTTAGGGAAAACAGATACGCAGTATTTT. Amino acids: CASRSLLGQGILGKTDTQYF.